What follows describes a single TCR beta chain. The antigen is not known. The assay was immunoSEQ multiplex PCR, and TCRdb's table has in-frame clones only and misses some. The repertoire consists of about 45,000 clones, with approximately 80% occurring once and the leading ten covering roughly 10%. The sample originates from a study of OX40 agonist ivuxolimab in advanced cancers. At the level of the study: Patients with hepatocellular carcinoma, melanoma, renal cell or head and neck cancer made up the dose-escalation patients. Past anti-PD-1, anti-PD-L1 or anti-CTLA-4 therapy was accepted, and 30% to 50% had received some. Partial responses were seen in three patients, one with hepatocellular carcinoma and two with cutaneous melanoma.

V lost 1 base to trimming and J lost 4 bases, with 6 bases between them. The CDR3 length is 13 residues. Germline-derived CDR1 and CDR2 are SGHRS and YFSETQ. Study-level results: CD8+ T cells (on average) carried more expanded clones than CD4+ T cells.

The rearrangement uses TRBV5-1 and TRBJ1-5; no firm D call. The receptor was isolated from an adult with an advanced solid tumor such as melanoma, head and neck, liver or kidney cancer. The sequencing here drew on CD4+ or CD8+ T cells sorted from blood, taken in a trial of the OX40 agonist ivuxolimab. The CDR3 protein is CASSLLGNQPQHF. The CDR3 DNA is TGCGCCAGCAGCTTGTTAGGGAATCAGCCCCAGCATTTT.